The 8 T cell receptor beta chains below all came from one sample that was sequenced in a study of cytomegalovirus exposure and HLA in healthy donors. The PCR was carried out with 60 Vbeta primers and 13 Jbeta primers. Profiled with immunoSEQ multiplex PCR; TCRdb holds only in-frame clones, not every one. The table includes around 140,000 clones, 8.9% detected once. The sample consisted of PBMCs. Every receptor here comes from a woman aged 35 to 49 in good health and CMV-seropositive.

This chain joins TRBV27 and TRBJ1-3; no clear D gene. CDR1 is MNHEY and CDR2 is SMNVEV in the germline V gene (reference sequence). Trimming took 0 bases from V and 4 from J, leaving 19 bases between them. The CDR3 is made up of 18 amino acids. This CDR3 is CASSLSYPGIITGNTIYF. The DNA for the CDR3 is TGTGCCAGCAGTTTATCGTATCCGGGGATCATAACAGGAAACACCATATATTTT.

This clone has just a few counts. The chain is built from TRBV7-6 and TRBJ2-3; tentative D call: TRBD2 (6 bases). Deletions cut 6 bases from V and 4 bases from J, with 11 bases between. This CDR3 is 13 amino acids long. Germline values: CDR1 SGHVS, CDR2 FNYEAQ. CDR3 sequence: CASRRGGADTQYF. The CDR3 bases are TGTGCCAGCAGGCGGGGAGGCGCAGATACGCAGTATTTT.

The chain recombines TRBV19 with TRBJ2-7, with a tentative D call TRBD2 (5 bases). V was shortened by 0 bases and J by 2 bases, with 11 bases between the two germline ends. Germline lookup yields CDR1 LNHDA and CDR2 SQIVND (reference sequence). The CDR3 sequence is 15 residues long. The DNA of the CDR3 is TGTGCCAGTAGTATAGATCACGGGAATCCCTACGAGCAGTACTTC. Translating it yields CASSIDHGNPYEQYF.

The V and J genes are TRBV6-1 and TRBJ2-5; D might be TRBD2 (6 bases). CDR3 length equals 11 residues. CDR1 MNHNS and CDR2 SASEGT come from the germline V gene. Trimming took off 6 bases at V and 7 bases at J, with 9 bases between the two ends. Here the CDR3 reads CASRDGGTQYF. CDR3 bases: TGTGCCAGCAGGGACGGGGGGACCCAGTACTTC.

This clone was seen only a few times. The chain uses TRBV9 and TRBJ2-2; D is possibly TRBD2 (7 bases). The ends were cut back, 0 bases at V and 0 bases at J, with 9 bases in the middle. This CDR3 has 16 amino acids. CDR1 SGDLS and CDR2 YYNGEE come from the germline V gene. The CDR3 bases are TGTGCCAGCAGCGTAGCGGGGGGCCCGAACACCGGGGAGCTGTTTTTT. Translated: CASSVAGGPNTGELFF.

This clone was counted only a few times. The J gene is TRBJ1-4, the V gene TRBV5-6; D is ambiguous. Trimming took off 0 bases at V and 2 bases at J, with 17 bases between the two ends. The germline gives CDR1 SGHDT, CDR2 YYEEEE. The CDR3 is 18 residues long. The CDR3 DNA reads as TGTGCCAGCAGCTTGGGATCGGCAGGACTCGCGACTAATGAAAAACTGTTTTTT. Its translation is CASSLGSAGLATNEKLFF.

This clone has a handful of counts. The V call is TRBV10-2, the J call TRBJ1-5, with D unresolved. This CDR3 is 14 amino acids long. V dropped 6 bases and J dropped 6 bases, with 15 bases sitting between them. The germline CDR1 and CDR2 sequences are WSHSY and SAAADI. The CDR3 here is CASSEDQVTQPQHF. Here the CDR3 DNA reads TGCGCCAGCAGCGAAGACCAGGTTACTCAGCCCCAGCATTTT.

This chain links TRBV5-1 with TRBJ1-2; D gene unclear. Germline-derived CDR1 and CDR2 are SGHRS and YFSETQ. The CDR3 runs 14 residues. V lost 7 bases to trimming and J lost 7 bases, with 20 bases between them. The CDR3 sequence: CASLPEPGVRGYTF. CDR3 in DNA: TGCGCCAGCCTGCCCGAACCAGGCGTCCGTGGCTACACCTTC.